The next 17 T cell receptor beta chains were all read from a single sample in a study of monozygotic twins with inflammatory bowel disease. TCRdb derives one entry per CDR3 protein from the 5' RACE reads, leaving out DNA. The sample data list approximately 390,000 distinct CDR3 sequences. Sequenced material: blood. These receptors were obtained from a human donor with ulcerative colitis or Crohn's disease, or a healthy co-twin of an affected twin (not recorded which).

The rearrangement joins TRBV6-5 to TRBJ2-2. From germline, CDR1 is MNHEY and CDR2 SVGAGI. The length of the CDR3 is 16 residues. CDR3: CASSNLELSNTGELFF.

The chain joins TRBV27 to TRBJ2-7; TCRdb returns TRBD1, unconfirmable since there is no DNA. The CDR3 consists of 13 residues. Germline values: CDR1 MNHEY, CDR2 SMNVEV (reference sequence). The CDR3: CASADRVFNEQYF.

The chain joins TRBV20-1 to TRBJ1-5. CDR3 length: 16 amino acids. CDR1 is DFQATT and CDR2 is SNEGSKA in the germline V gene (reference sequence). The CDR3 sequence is CSASWIEQMSNQPQHF.

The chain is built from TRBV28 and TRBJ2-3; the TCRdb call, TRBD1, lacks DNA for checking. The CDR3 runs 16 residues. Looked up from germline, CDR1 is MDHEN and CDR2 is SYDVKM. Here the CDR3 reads CASSSHHGTYTDTQYF.

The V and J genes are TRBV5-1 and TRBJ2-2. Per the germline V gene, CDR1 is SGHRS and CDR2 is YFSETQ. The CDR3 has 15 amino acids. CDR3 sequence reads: CASRYLGVNTGELFF.

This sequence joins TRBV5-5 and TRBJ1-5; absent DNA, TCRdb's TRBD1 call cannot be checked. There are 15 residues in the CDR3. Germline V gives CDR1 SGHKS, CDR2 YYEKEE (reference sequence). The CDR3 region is CASSPGHGRNQPQHF. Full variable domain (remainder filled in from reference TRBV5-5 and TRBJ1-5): DAGVTQSPTHLIKTRGQQVTLRCSPISGHKSVSWYQQVLGQGPQFIFQYYEKEERGRGNFPDRFSARQFPNYSSELNVNALLLGDSALYLCASSPGHGRNQPQHFGDGTRLSIL.

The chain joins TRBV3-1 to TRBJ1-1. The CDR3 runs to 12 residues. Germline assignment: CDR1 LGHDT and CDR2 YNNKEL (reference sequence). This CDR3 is CASTGSNTEAFF.

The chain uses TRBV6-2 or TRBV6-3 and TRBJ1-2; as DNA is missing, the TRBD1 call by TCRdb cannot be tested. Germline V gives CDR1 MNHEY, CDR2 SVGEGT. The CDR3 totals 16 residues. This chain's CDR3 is CASSTKSSPDGYGYTF.

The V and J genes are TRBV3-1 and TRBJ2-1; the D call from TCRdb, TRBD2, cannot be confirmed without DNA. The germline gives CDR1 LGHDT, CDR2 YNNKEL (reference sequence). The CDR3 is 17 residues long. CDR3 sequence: CASSQGPTSGGYNEQFF.

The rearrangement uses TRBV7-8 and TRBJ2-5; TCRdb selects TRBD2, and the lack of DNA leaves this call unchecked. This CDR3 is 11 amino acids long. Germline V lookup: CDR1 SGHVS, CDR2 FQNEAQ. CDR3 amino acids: CASPLPETQYF.

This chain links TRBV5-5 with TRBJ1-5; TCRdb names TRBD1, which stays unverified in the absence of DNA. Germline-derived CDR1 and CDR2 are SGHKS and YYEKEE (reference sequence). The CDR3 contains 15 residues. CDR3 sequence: CASSFLSGSNQPQHF.

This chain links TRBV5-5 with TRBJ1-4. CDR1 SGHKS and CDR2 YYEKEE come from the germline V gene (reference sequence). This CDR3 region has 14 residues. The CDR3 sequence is CASSLRKAAEKLFF.

CDR3: CASSQVGTWNNEQFF. The chain recombines TRBV4-1 with TRBJ2-1; TCRdb's D call of TRBD2 is untestable without DNA. Germline CDR1 is MGHRA and CDR2 is YSYEKL. This CDR3 has 15 residues.

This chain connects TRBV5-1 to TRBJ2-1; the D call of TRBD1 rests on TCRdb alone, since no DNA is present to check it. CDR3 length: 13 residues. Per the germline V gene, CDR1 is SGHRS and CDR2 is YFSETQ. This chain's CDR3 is CASTPGSYNEQFF.

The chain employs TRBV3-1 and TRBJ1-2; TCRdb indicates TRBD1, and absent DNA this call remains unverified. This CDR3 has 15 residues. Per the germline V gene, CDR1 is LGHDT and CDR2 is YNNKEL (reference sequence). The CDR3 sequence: CASSPYFGQGDGYTF.

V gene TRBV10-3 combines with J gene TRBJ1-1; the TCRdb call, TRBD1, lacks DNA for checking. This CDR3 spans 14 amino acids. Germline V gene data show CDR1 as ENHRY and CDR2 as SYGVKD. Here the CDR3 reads CAITPGQGWAEAFF.

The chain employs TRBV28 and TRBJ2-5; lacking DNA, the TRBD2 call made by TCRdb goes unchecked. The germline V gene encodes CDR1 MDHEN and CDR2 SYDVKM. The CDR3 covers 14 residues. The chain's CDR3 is CASSSDGGSETQYF.